This TCR beta chain is drawn from a study of blood T cell repertoires in COVID-19. The CDR3 spans 14 residues. The V segment lost 7 bases and the J segment 8 bases; nucleotides outside the gene matches: 5. CDR1 is MNHEY and CDR2 is SVGAGI in the germline V gene. Assay: immunoSEQ multiplex PCR; the TCRdb copy retains only in-frame clones and omits some. The sample includes roughly 120,000 clones, around 86% of them seen just once. The sample taken for sequencing was peripheral blood. The chain joins TRBV6-5 to TRBJ2-1; 13 bases align to TRBD2. The sequence derives from a human donor in a cohort sampled during active COVID-19. The CDR3 spells CASTTGTSGDEQFF. In DNA, the CDR3 is TGTGCCAGCACTACCGGGACTAGCGGGGATGAGCAGTTCTTC.